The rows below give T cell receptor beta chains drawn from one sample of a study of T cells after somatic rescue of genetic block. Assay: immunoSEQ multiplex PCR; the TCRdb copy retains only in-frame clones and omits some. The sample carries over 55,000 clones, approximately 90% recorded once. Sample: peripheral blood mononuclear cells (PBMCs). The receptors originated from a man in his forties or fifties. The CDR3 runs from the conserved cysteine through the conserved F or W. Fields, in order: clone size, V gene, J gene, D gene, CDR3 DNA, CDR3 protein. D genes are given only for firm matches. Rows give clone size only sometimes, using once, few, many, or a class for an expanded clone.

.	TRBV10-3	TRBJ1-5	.	TGTGCCATCAGTGACAGGGGTGGCAATCAGCCCCAGCATTTT	CAISDRGGNQPQHF
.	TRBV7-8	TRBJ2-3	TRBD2	TGTGCCAGCAGCCCGGGGGGAGCAGGGGATACGCAGTATTTT	CASSPGGAGDTQYF
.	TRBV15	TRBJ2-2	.	TGTGCCACCAGCGGCCGAGGAGCCACCGGGGAGCTGTTTTTT	CATSGRGATGELFF
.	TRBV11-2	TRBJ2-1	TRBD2	TGTGCCAGCAGCTTAACGGGGGGGCCCGACAATGAGCAGTTCTTC	CASSLTGGPDNEQFF
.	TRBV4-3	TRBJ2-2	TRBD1	TGCGCCAGCAGCCAAGTATACGGACAGGGGCGATTAGGAACCGGGGAGCTGTTTTTT	CASSQVYGQGRLGTGELFF
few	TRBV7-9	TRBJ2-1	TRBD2	TGTGCCAGCAGCCCCCCGTGGGGGGGGTCCTACAATGAGCAGTTCTTC	CASSPPWGGSYNEQFF
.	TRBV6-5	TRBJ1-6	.	TGTGCCAGCAGGTATGGACGGTATAATTCACCCCTCCACTTT	CASRYGRYNSPLHF
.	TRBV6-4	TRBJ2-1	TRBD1	TGTGCCAGCAGCTCCGGGACAGGGGATCACAATGAGCAGTTCTTC	CASSSGTGDHNEQFF
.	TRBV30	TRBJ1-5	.	TGTGCCTGGAGTGTACAGGTGAACGCGCCCCAGCATTTT	CAWSVQVNAPQHF
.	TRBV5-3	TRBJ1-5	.	TGTGCCAGAAGCTTGGGGTGGGTCAGGGGCTGGCAGCCCCAGCATTTT	CARSLGWVRGWQPQHF
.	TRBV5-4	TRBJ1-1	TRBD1	TGTGCCAGCAGCTGGGACAGGGGAGACACTGAAGCTTTCTTT	CASSWDRGDTEAFF
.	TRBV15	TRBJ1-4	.	TGTGCCACCAGCAGTAGCACAGGGATTGAAAAACTGTTTTTT	CATSSSTGIEKLFF
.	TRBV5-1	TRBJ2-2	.	TGCGCCAGCAGCTCGTCCGCGGGCCGGGGCACCGGGGAGCTGTTTTTT	CASSSSAGRGTGELFF
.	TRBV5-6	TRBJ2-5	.	TGTGCCAGCAGCTTGGGGGGCCCGACGGTCGAGACCCAGTACTTC	CASSLGGPTVETQYF
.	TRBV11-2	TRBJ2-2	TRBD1	TGTGCCAGCAGCCCCATCAGGGGGCGAGGTAACACCGGGGAGCTGTTTTTT	CASSPIRGRGNTGELFF
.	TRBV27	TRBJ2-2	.	TGTGCCAGCAGTTTATGGGCGGCCGGGGAGCTGTTTTTT	CASSLWAAGELFF
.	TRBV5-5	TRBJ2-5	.	TGTGCCAGCAGCCTCGGTATGCTAGAGACCCAGTACTTC	CASSLGMLETQYF
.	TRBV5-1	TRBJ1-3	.	TGCGCCAGCAGCCTATCGACCCTAACTGGAAACACCATATATTTT	CASSLSTLTGNTIYF
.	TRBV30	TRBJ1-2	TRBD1	TGTGCCTGGAGTGCGGACAGGGGGGGCTACACCTTC	CAWSADRGGYTF
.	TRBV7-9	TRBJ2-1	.	TGTGCCAGCAGCGCGGGACAGCAGAATGAGCAGTTCTTC	CASSAGQQNEQFF
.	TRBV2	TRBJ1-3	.	TGTGCCAGCAGAAAACAGGGCTCTGGAAACACCATATATTTT	CASRKQGSGNTIYF
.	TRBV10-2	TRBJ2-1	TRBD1	TGCGCCAGCAGTGATACAGGGGGCGCTTTCAATGAGCAGTTCTTC	CASSDTGGAFNEQFF
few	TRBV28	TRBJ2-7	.	TGTGCCAGCAGCCCGGGGAGTGTCCTAGACGAGCAGTACTTC	CASSPGSVLDEQYF
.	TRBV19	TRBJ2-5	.	TGTGCCAGTAGTAACTTACAGCAAGAGACCCAGTACTTC	CASSNLQQETQYF
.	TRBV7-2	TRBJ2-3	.	TGTGCCAGCAGCCGAACATCTAGAATACGGGGCACAGATACGCAGTATTTT	CASSRTSRIRGTDTQYF
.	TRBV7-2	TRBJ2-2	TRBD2	TGTGCCAGCAGGCGGAGCGGGACTACCGGGGAGCTGTTTTTT	CASRRSGTTGELFF